Listed below are T cell receptor beta chains from one sample, sequenced in a study of T cells in tumors after PD-1 blockade. Produced via immunoSEQ multiplex PCR; TCRdb's table is partial and in-frame only. Counted here are approximately 30,000 clones, approximately 73% occurring once; the ten biggest clones make up roughly 37%. The sample here was PBMCs, taken after anti-PD-1 treatment. The receptors were sampled from a human donor with basal cell carcinoma. Each CDR3 is given with its conserved first and last residue.

J gene: TRBJ2-7; V gene: TRBV29-1; CDR3 protein: CSVGDTPYEQYF
J gene: TRBJ2-7; V gene: TRBV5-1; CDR3 protein: CASSLAASGSVSYEQYF
J gene: TRBJ1-1; V gene: TRBV15; CDR3 protein: CATSRTGNTEAFF
J gene: TRBJ1-1; V gene: TRBV10-3; CDR3 protein: CASMGVTEAFF
J gene: TRBJ2-7; V gene: TRBV6-2/TRBV6-3; CDR3 protein: CASSQRDRDEQYF
J gene: TRBJ2-1; V gene: TRBV5-4; CDR3 protein: CASSAGQGDINEQFF
J gene: TRBJ1-5; V gene: TRBV5-5; CDR3 protein: CASSPRGGAAQPQHF
J gene: TRBJ1-1; V gene: TRBV9; CDR3 protein: CASAEGQNTEAFF
J gene: TRBJ2-2; V gene: TRBV9; CDR3 protein: CASGEPANTGELFF
J gene: TRBJ2-5; V gene: TRBV3-1/TRBV3-2; CDR3 protein: CASSQAAGAPETQYF
J gene: TRBJ2-1; V gene: TRBV6-2/TRBV6-3; CDR3 protein: CASSYYQGVSNEQFF
J gene: TRBJ2-6; V gene: TRBV7-9; CDR3 protein: CASSLYDRGRLGANVLTF
J gene: TRBJ2-3; V gene: TRBV7-9; CDR3 protein: CASSATTPTDTQYF
J gene: TRBJ2-3; V gene: TRBV7-2; CDR3 protein: CASSLAPGTGGRSDTQYF
J gene: TRBJ2-7; V gene: TRBV24-1; CDR3 protein: CATSDSGSYEQYF
J gene: TRBJ1-5; V gene: TRBV7-2; CDR3 protein: CASSLIGQGDQPQHF
J gene: TRBJ1-4; V gene: TRBV28; CDR3 protein: CASSGLWRNNEKLFF
J gene: TRBJ1-2; V gene: TRBV3-1/TRBV3-2; CDR3 protein: CASSQLGEGYGYTF
J gene: TRBJ1-1; V gene: TRBV3-1/TRBV3-2; CDR3 protein: CASSQGRNTEAFF
J gene: TRBJ1-2; V gene: TRBV18; CDR3 protein: CASSPEQGRDGYTF
J gene: TRBJ2-5; V gene: TRBV29-1; CDR3 protein: CSVRAGAFQETQYF
J gene: TRBJ2-3; V gene: TRBV28; CDR3 protein: CASSLWGSTDTQYF
J gene: TRBJ2-5; V gene: TRBV19; CDR3 protein: CASSGWTDLETQYF
J gene: TRBJ1-4; V gene: TRBV7-2; CDR3 protein: CASSLAPGQGNEKLFF
J gene: TRBJ1-1; V gene: TRBV7-9; CDR3 protein: CASSLGGSGTEAFF
J gene: TRBJ2-6; V gene: TRBV5-1; CDR3 protein: CASSLGQVNGANVLTF
J gene: TRBJ1-1; V gene: TRBV10-3; CDR3 protein: CAISESGRLNTEAFF
J gene: TRBJ2-3; V gene: TRBV9; CDR3 protein: CASSLRLAGDHFTGTDTQYF
J gene: TRBJ1-4; V gene: TRBV6-5; CDR3 protein: CASRMGAATNEKLFF
J gene: TRBJ1-2; V gene: TRBV5-8; CDR3 protein: CASSFRQGANYGYTF
J gene: TRBJ1-5; V gene: TRBV19; CDR3 protein: CASSIGGGSNQPQHF
J gene: TRBJ1-2; V gene: TRBV29-1; CDR3 protein: CSVVQGAGYGYTF
J gene: TRBJ2-2; V gene: TRBV9; CDR3 protein: CASSVGLEYTGELFF
J gene: TRBJ1-5; V gene: TRBV6-5; CDR3 protein: CASSRSGQPGQPQHF
J gene: TRBJ2-6; V gene: TRBV5-1; CDR3 protein: CASSFRVLSGANVLTF
J gene: TRBJ2-2; V gene: TRBV25-1; CDR3 protein: CASSRLDGSGELFF
J gene: TRBJ2-7; V gene: TRBV7-9; CDR3 protein: CASSREGLGALSEQYF
J gene: TRBJ1-4; V gene: TRBV7-2; CDR3 protein: CASSLVPQGQAEKLFF
J gene: TRBJ2-7; V gene: TRBV9; CDR3 protein: CASQLLRRFNYEQYF
J gene: TRBJ1-2; V gene: TRBV18; CDR3 protein: CASSPGRGDGYTF
J gene: TRBJ1-4; V gene: TRBV28; CDR3 protein: CASSLNGGINEKLFF
J gene: TRBJ2-3; V gene: TRBV6-1; CDR3 protein: CASSESGASTDTQYF
J gene: TRBJ1-2; V gene: TRBV30; CDR3 protein: CAWNLDRRRNGYTF
J gene: TRBJ2-1; V gene: TRBV18; CDR3 protein: CASSLDARTEQFF
J gene: TRBJ1-6; V gene: TRBV5-5; CDR3 protein: CASSLGAAYSPLHF
J gene: TRBJ1-2; V gene: TRBV28; CDR3 protein: CASFGAVGYTF
J gene: TRBJ2-3; V gene: TRBV6-5; CDR3 protein: CATRISSDTQYF
J gene: TRBJ2-7; V gene: TRBV3-1/TRBV3-2; CDR3 protein: CASSQEDGLSSYEQYF
J gene: TRBJ2-7; V gene: TRBV6-2/TRBV6-3; CDR3 protein: CASSYGGPENEQYF
J gene: TRBJ2-3; V gene: TRBV5-1; CDR3 protein: CASRPLDRPVGHTQYF
J gene: TRBJ2-3; V gene: TRBV29-1; CDR3 protein: CSVMYLGTGVDTQYF
J gene: TRBJ2-2; V gene: TRBV3-1/TRBV3-2; CDR3 protein: CASRQFTGELFF
J gene: TRBJ2-1; V gene: TRBV6-6; CDR3 protein: CASSYWGQGVNEQFF